This T cell receptor beta chain was captured by sequencing in a study of cytomegalovirus exposure and HLA in healthy donors. Study-wide points: It was reportedly the case that the classifier diagnosed cytomegalovirus status with high specificity and sensitivity. Associated with cytomegalovirus, according to the listing, were fewer than 200 TCR beta chains. Analyses of presence/absence relied on an assumption of roughly uniform sequencing depth across donors.

The PCR made use of 60 Vbeta and 13 Jbeta primers. Sequencing was performed with immunoSEQ multiplex PCR; in TCRdb, only in-frame clones are kept and a portion is missing. The repertoire holds a few hundred thousand clones, around nine tenths seen once, with roughly 1.6% in the top ten. Unrecorded immune exposures were likely, despite nominal health at sampling. Comment on this clone: Antigen: not known.

The germline CDR1 and CDR2 sequences are SGDLS and YYNGEE. The CDR3 is 13 residues long. Trimming left V 3 bases short and J 3 bases short, with 6 bases between. The TCR comes from a girl aged 2 to 10 in good health and CMV-seronegative. Sequencing was carried out using PBMCs. The J gene is TRBJ2-2, the V gene TRBV9, with D perhaps TRBD1 (5 bases). As DNA, the CDR3 is TGTGCCAGCAGCGAAGGGGACACCGGGGAGCTGTTTTTT. This sequence encodes CASSEGDTGELFF.